Listed here are 23 T cell receptor beta chains from one sample, sequenced in a study of CD8 T cells in ankylosing spondylitis. From the 5' RACE reads, TCRdb called clonotypes with MiXCR, one entry per CDR3 protein. The repertoire consists of approximately 400,000 distinct CDR3 sequences, with 26% occurring once and the leading ten covering roughly 0.8%. These receptors' targets are unknown. Overall study findings and caveats: Apparently characteristic of ankylosing spondylitis blood was a TCR beta motif (about eight highly homologous variants).

Sequences were obtained from blood, either unsorted or a sorted T cell fraction (not recorded which). Source of these receptors: a male donor with ankylosing spondylitis.

This chain links TRBV12-3 or TRBV12-4 with TRBJ2-1; the D gene is possibly TRBD1 (8 bases). The germline V and J ends were trimmed by 6 bases and 4 bases, with 16 bases remaining between them. This CDR3 has 15 residues. This CDR3 is CASSINRGGYNEQFF. CDR3 bases: TGTGCCAGCAGCATTAACAGGGGGGGGTACAATGAGCAGTTCTTC.

The chain employs TRBV5-1 and TRBJ2-3, with 10 bases that match TRBD2. V dropped 3 bases and J dropped 4; count of bases not matched to a gene: 8. CDR1 and CDR2 (germline): SGHRS, YFSETQ. There are 16 residues in the CDR3. As DNA, the CDR3 is TGCGCCAGCAGCTCAATAGCGGGAGGCGGAGCAGATACGCAGTATTTT. It is translated as CASSSIAGGGADTQYF.

This clonotype has a handful of counts. V and J are TRBV20-1 and TRBJ2-1; 11 bases agree with TRBD2. The junction had 3 bases not matched to a gene; V was cut back by 5 bases and J by 0 bases. The V gene's germline CDR1 is DFQATT and CDR2 SNEGSKA (reference sequence). The CDR3 sequence is 15 residues long. The CDR3 sequence is CSAPTSGSSYNEQFF. The CDR3 coding sequence is TGCAGTGCTCCTACTAGCGGGAGCTCCTACAATGAGCAGTTCTTC.

This clonotype was seen a handful of times. The chain couples TRBV27 to TRBJ1-2; 11 bases line up with TRBD1. CDR1 is MNHEY and CDR2 is SMNVEV in the germline V gene (reference sequence). Germline trimming cut 6 bases from V and 5 bases from J; bases unmatched to any gene: 11. CDR3 length: 16 residues. CDR3 sequence (DNA): TGTGCCAGCAGAAAAACCTCCGGGACAGGGGGGTATGGCTACACCTTC. This sequence encodes CASRKTSGTGGYGYTF.

This clonotype came up many times. The DNA for the CDR3 is TGCGCCAGCAGCTTAAAACTAGCGGGCGCTAATGAGCAGTTCTTC. Its translation: CASSLKLAGANEQFF. The rearrangement uses TRBV5-1 and TRBJ2-1, with 9 bases matching TRBD2. Losses at the gene ends were 2 bases for V and 7 bases for J; bases not matched to a gene: 7. Germline CDR1 SGHRS, CDR2 YFSETQ. This CDR3 has 15 residues.

This clonotype was detected only once. The J gene is TRBJ2-1, the V gene TRBV9, with 7 bases that match TRBD1. This CDR3 spans 15 amino acids. Looked up from germline, CDR1 is SGDLS and CDR2 is YYNGEE. With V trimmed by 0 bases and J by 8 bases, 8 bases remained unmatched. The CDR3 spells CASSVDRGFAHEQFF. The CDR3 DNA sequence: TGTGCCAGCAGCGTAGACAGGGGATTCGCCCATGAGCAGTTCTTC. The full variable domain, with the rest looked up from reference TRBV9 and TRBJ2-1, is DSGVTQTPKHLITATGQRVTLRCSPRSGDLSVYWYQQSLDQGLQFLIQYYNGEERAKGNILERFSAQQFPDLHSELNLSSLELGDSALYFCASSVDRGFAHEQFFGPGTRLTVL.

The chain is built from TRBV9 and TRBJ2-5, with D perhaps TRBD2 (6 bases). This CDR3 spans 16 amino acids. Germline values: CDR1 SGDLS, CDR2 YYNGEE. Trimming left V 2 bases short and J 4 bases short, with 18 bases between. For the CDR3, the DNA is TGTGCCAGCAGCGTCGGGGTTGGCGGGAAGGGAGAGACCCAGTACTTC. It encodes CASSVGVGGKGETQYF.

In its sample, this clonotype was seen a few times. The chain recombines TRBV10-3 with TRBJ1-2, with D possibly TRBD1 on 6 matching bases. The CDR3 contains 16 residues. V lost 0 bases, J lost 2 bases, and 13 bases lay in between. Per germline, CDR1 ENHRY and CDR2 SYGVKD. The CDR3 nucleotides are TGTGCCATCAGTGAGTCGGCAGGGGCCCTCAACTATGGCTACACCTTC. Its protein is CAISESAGALNYGYTF.

This clonotype has just a few counts. The chain combines TRBV15 with TRBJ1-1; perhaps TRBD1 as D (5 bases). V was trimmed by 0 bases and J by 0 bases, leaving 8 bases between them. The V gene's germline CDR1 is LNHNV and CDR2 YYDKDF (reference sequence). CDR3 length: 15 residues. CDR3 nucleotides: TGTGCCACCAGCAGAGAGTGGGGGATGAACACTGAAGCTTTCTTT. This codes for CATSREWGMNTEAFF.

This clonotype was counted a few times. The CDR3 spells CASSTGGASEKLFF. CDR3 nucleotides: TGTGCCAGCAGTACAGGGGGCGCGAGTGAAAAACTGTTTTTT. The gene calls are TRBV4-2 and TRBJ1-4; 9 nucleotides match TRBD1. Germline V CDR1 and CDR2: LGHNA, YNFKEQ. The CDR3 is made up of 14 amino acids. V gave up 6 bases and J gave up 7 bases; unmatched junction bases: 6.

The chain is built from TRBV20-1 and TRBJ1-1, with 8 bases identical to TRBD1. J gave up 2 bases and V 7 bases, and 6 bases lay outside the gene matches. Germline-derived CDR1 and CDR2 are DFQATT and SNEGSKA (reference sequence). There are 13 residues in the CDR3. The CDR3 region has the DNA TGCAGTGTTGCCGGACAGGGAAACACTGAAGCTTTCTTT. This gives the protein CSVAGQGNTEAFF.

In this sample, this clonotype turned up a few times. This chain uses TRBV12-3 or TRBV12-4 with TRBJ2-7, with a possible D match to TRBD2 (6 bases). The CDR3 sequence is 14 residues long. Trimming pared 2 bases from V and 4 bases from J, leaving 12 bases between. The DNA of the CDR3 is TGTGCCAGCAGTTTAATGGCGGGAACTTACGAGCAGTACTTC. Amino acids: CASSLMAGTYEQYF.

This clonotype was seen many times. The CDR3 region has the DNA TGTGCCAGCAGGGGACAGGCGCTCAATGAGCAGTTCTTC. As protein: CASRGQALNEQFF. This chain joins TRBV12-3 or TRBV12-4 and TRBJ2-1, with 8 bases identical to TRBD1. This CDR3 has 13 amino acids. Trimming at V came to 6 bases and at J to 6 bases, leaving 4 bases not matched to a gene.

This clonotype appeared many times. The chain has TRBV7-2 and TRBJ2-5, with D unresolved. CDR1 is SGHTA, CDR2 FQGNSA, per germline. The V end was cut by 2 bases, the J end by 4 bases, with 5 bases between. CDR3 length equals 12 residues. The CDR3 nucleotides are TGTGCCAGCAGCTTACTTATAGAGACCCAGTACTTC. Its protein product is CASSLLIETQYF.

In this sample, this clonotype turned up a few times. The J gene is TRBJ2-1, the V gene TRBV5-1, with 10 bases that match TRBD2. J gave up 8 bases and V 8 bases, and 16 bases lay outside the gene matches. Germline V gene data show CDR1 as SGHRS and CDR2 as YFSETQ. There are 16 residues in the CDR3. The CDR3 loop reads CASRTTLAGVSHEQFF. CDR3 sequence (DNA): TGCGCCAGTAGAACTACGCTAGCGGGAGTTTCCCATGAGCAGTTCTTC.

This clonotype has more than one count but fewer than ten. This chain uses TRBV29-1 with TRBJ2-7, with D unresolved. The V gene's germline CDR1 is SQVTM and CDR2 ANQGSEA. The ends were cut back, 7 bases at V and 10 bases at J, with 17 bases in the middle. The CDR3 spans 11 residues. The CDR3 region is CSGPFYQLQYV. CDR3 bases: TGCAGCGGCCCTTTTTATCAGCTACAGTACGTC.

This chain joins TRBV5-1 and TRBJ1-1; TRBD1 matches at 11 bases. Germline V gives CDR1 SGHRS, CDR2 YFSETQ. Trimming at V came to 5 bases and at J to 5 bases, leaving 5 bases not matched to a gene. This CDR3 has 14 amino acids. The CDR3 nucleotides read TGCGCCAGCAGTCGGGACAGGGGGAAGACTGAAGCTTTCTTT. Translating it yields CASSRDRGKTEAFF.

The chain uses TRBV24-1 and TRBJ2-1; 8 bases match TRBD2. The CDR3 is 16 amino acids. Germline CDR1 reads KGHDR; CDR2 reads SFDVKD. J lost 3 bases, V lost 3 bases, and 6 bases had no gene match. For the CDR3, the DNA is TGTGCCACCAGTGATCCGAGCGGGAGTTTCTACAATGAGCAGTTCTTC. Protein product: CATSDPSGSFYNEQFF.

This clonotype was counted between two and nine times. The chain carries TRBV15 and TRBJ1-1; TRBD1 matches 8 bases. Germline assignment: CDR1 LNHNV and CDR2 YYDKDF (reference sequence). The ends lost 0 bases at V and 7 bases at J; junction bases unmatched: 7. The CDR3 sequence is 15 residues long. CDR3 nucleotides: TGTGCCACCAGCAGAGAGTGGGACAGGAATTTTGAAGCTTTCTTT. Residues: CATSREWDRNFEAFF.

The chain is built from TRBV11-2 and TRBJ2-3; no clear D. The CDR3 runs 14 residues. Trimming stripped 4 bases from V and 3 bases from J, with 11 bases between. Germline-derived CDR1 and CDR2 are SGHAT and FQNNGV. The CDR3 spells CASSSALRTDTQYF. In nucleotides, the CDR3 is TGTGCCAGCAGCTCAGCGTTACGGACAGATACGCAGTATTTT.

The chain employs TRBV20-1 and TRBJ2-3, with TRBD1 identical over 7 bases. This CDR3 has 17 residues. Germline V gives CDR1 DFQATT, CDR2 SNEGSKA (reference sequence). V gave up 0 bases and J gave up 2 bases; unmatched junction bases: 11. DNA of the CDR3: TGCAGTGCTAGAGATTTGCGGGCAGGGGGAAACACAGATACGCAGTATTTT. Amino acids: CSARDLRAGGNTDTQYF.

The sample holds a few counts of this clonotype. V gene TRBV24-1 combines with J gene TRBJ2-5; D perhaps matches TRBD1 (6 bases). The V gene's germline CDR1 is KGHDR and CDR2 SFDVKD. V shed 4 bases and J shed 0 bases, with 23 bases lying between them. The CDR3 spans 19 residues. The CDR3, as DNA: TGTGCCACCAGTGACTCCTTGGACAGCCCGCAATGGTACCAAGAGACCCAGTACTTC. It specifies CATSDSLDSPQWYQETQYF.

The chain carries TRBV5-5 and TRBJ2-3; D call uncertain. This CDR3 contains 14 residues. Germline V gives CDR1 SGHKS, CDR2 YYEKEE (reference sequence). Trimming pared 1 base from V and 2 bases from J, leaving 8 bases between. DNA of the CDR3: TGTGCCAGCAGCTTGAGGGCCCTCACAGATACGCAGTATTTT. Translating gives CASSLRALTDTQYF.